This T cell receptor beta chain was observed in a study of blood T cells in healthy people across ages. Study observations and caveats: Age advanced and TCR beta diversity per million T cells fell, roughly linearly.

The CDR3 totals 17 residues. Between the trimmed V and J ends, which lost 0 bases and 6 bases, there was a span of 23 bases. CDR1 SQVTM and CDR2 ANQGSEA come from the germline V gene. A word on this clonotype: Its antigen is not identified.

Each donor was a healthy Caucasian individual from Russia, aged roughly 6 to 95. Total RNA, at least 5 micrograms per sample, came from PBMCs. Through a sample-barcoded 5' primer and a J-beta primer mix, a second PCR was run for roughly 6 to 11 cycles. Each TCR beta cDNA got a 12-nucleotide random molecular identifier. MiXCR, applied by TCRdb to the 5' RACE reads, yields one record per CDR3 protein. The table includes about 1.6 million distinct CDR3 sequences, about 35% detected once. The source material was blood. The sequence derives from a woman aged 25 to 39 in good health. V and J are TRBV29-1 and TRBJ1-1; D ambiguous. The CDR3 here is CSVEDRRNRGIMAEAFF. The CDR3 nucleotides read TGCAGCGTTGAAGATAGAAGGAATCGAGGGATTATGGCTGAAGCTTTCTTT.